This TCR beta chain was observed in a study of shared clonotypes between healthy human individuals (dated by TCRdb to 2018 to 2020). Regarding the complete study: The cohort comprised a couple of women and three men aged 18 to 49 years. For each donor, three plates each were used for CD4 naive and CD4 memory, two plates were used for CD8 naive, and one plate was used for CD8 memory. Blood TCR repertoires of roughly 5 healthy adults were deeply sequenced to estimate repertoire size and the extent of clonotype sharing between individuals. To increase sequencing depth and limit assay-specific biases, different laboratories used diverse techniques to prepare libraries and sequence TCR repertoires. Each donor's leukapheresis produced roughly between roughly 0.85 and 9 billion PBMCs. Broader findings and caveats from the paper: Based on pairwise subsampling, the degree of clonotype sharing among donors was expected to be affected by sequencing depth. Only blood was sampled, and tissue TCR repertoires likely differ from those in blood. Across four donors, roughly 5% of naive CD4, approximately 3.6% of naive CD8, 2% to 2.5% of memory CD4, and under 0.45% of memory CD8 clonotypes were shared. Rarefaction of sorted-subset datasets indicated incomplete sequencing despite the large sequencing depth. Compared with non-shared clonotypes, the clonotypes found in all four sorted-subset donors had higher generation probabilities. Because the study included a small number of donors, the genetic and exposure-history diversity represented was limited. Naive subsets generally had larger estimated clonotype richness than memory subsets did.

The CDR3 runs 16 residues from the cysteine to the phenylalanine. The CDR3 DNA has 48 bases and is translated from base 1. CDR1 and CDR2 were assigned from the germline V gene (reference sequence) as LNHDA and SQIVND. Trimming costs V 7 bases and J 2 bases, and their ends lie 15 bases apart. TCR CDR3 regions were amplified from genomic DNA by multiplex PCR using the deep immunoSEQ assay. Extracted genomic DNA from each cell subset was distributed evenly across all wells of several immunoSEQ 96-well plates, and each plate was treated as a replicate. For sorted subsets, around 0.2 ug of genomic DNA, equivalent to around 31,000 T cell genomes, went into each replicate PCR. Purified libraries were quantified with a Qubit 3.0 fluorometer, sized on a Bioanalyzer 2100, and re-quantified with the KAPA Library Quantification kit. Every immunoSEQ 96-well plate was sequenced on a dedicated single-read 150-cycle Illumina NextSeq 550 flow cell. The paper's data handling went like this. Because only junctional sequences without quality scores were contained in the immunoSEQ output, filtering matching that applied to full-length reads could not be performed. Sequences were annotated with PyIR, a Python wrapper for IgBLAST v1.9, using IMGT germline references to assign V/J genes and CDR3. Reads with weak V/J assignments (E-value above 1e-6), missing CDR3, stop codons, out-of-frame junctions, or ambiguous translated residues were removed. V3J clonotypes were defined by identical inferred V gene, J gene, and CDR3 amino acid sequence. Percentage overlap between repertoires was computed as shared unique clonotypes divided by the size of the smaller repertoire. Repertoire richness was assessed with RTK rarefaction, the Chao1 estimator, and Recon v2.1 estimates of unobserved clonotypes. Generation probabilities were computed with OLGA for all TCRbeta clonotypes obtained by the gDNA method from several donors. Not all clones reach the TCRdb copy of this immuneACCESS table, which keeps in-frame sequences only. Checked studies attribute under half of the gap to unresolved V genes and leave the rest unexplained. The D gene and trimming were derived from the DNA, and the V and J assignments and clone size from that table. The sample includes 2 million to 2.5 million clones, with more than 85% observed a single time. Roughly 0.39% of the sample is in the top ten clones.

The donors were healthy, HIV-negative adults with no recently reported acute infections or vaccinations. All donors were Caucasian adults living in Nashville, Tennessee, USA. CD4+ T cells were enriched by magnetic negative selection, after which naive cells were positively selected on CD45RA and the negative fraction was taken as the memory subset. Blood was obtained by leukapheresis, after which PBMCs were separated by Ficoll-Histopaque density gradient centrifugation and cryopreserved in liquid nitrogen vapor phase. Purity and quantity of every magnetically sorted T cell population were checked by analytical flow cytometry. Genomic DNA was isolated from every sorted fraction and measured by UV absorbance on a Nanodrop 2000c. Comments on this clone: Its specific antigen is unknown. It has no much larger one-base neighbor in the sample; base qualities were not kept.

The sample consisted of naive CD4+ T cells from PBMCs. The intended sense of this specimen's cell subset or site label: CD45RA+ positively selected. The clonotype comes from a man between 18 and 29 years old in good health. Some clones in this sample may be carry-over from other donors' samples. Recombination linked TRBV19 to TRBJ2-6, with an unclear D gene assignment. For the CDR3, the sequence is CASKERTPAGANVLTF. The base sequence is TGTGCCAGTAAAGAACGGACCCCTGCTGGGGCCAACGTCCTGACTTTC.